This TCR beta chain was sequenced in a study of CD8 T cells in Susac syndrome (dated by TCRdb to about 2019). Regarding the research as a whole: Among the Susac syndrome patients who were sequenced, clinically active disease was present in more than five and clinical remission was observed in 8 or 9. Susac syndrome patients were therapy-naive, on corticosteroids (some also receiving IVIg), or on IVIg alone at blood withdrawal. Repertoire sequencing was used to test whether CD8+ T cell activation and differentiation in Susac syndrome was antigen driven. The study compared CD8+ T cell repertoire clonality among over 9 healthy donors, around 14 Susac syndrome patients and approximately 16 multiple sclerosis patients.

To note about this clonotype: It has no known antigen specificity. It has no much larger one-base neighbor in the sample; base qualities were not kept.

V drops 0 bases and J drops 4 bases, leaving 10 bases in between. The CDR3 holds 15 amino acids from the cysteine to the phenylalanine. Of all the DNA, just the CDR3 is kept, 45 bases in frame from base 1. CDR1 and CDR2 (LGHNA, YNFKEQ) derive from the germline V gene. RNA was extracted using the RNeasy kit, and roughly 0.5 to 1 microgram was reverse transcribed with random hexamers. The immunoSEQ multiplex PCR assay, covering 54 Vbeta and 13 Jbeta segments, was used to amplify TCR beta CDR3 regions. PCR amplification bias was corrected using a synthetic template baseline for primer optimization and computational correction. The authors processed their data as follows. Reads were annotated to V, D and J genes according to IMGT and were analyzed with immunoSEQ Analyzer, with only productive sequences retained. Clonality was calculated as one minus the Shannon entropy normalized by log2 of the number of productive unique sequences. Public and private clones were assessed among the 100 most prevalent clones of each patient and control. Clones were defined as Susac-specific if absent from the healthy and MS cohorts, from 900 to 1,300 published viral clones and from other ImmuneACCESS disease sequences. TCRdb reanalyzed the raw reads on its own, using fastp at Q25 for trimming and MiXCR for clone calling, and kept in-frame beta chains. Each CDR3 protein gets just one entry, which takes the most common genes and DNA from the rows behind it. These V and J calls originate from TCRdb's pipeline instead of the authors' own analysis. Counted in this sample were 84,000 or so distinct CDR3 sequences; roughly 94% of them appeared once. The ten largest clones take up 0.85% to 1% of the sample.

Peripheral blood CD8+ and CD4+ T cells from healthy donors, Susac syndrome patients and multiple sclerosis patients were profiled using high-throughput TCR beta sequencing. The Susac syndrome patients fulfilled recently defined diagnostic criteria for either definite or probable disease. Bulk CD8+ and CD4+ T cells were purified magnetically by negative isolation, whereas CD8+ TEMRA cells were enriched by FACS. Blood was collected in EDTA tubes and processed within 24 hours, with PBMCs isolated through density gradient centrifugation. PBMCs intended for TCR sequencing were frozen in liquid nitrogen and were later thawed in a 37 degrees C water bath. A purity of at least 90% was achieved for sorted or isolated CD4+, CD8+ and CD8+ TEMRA cells. Overall results and qualifications from the work: In the total CD8+ and CD8+ TEMRA repertoires, 15 to 20 and five Susac-specific public clones, respectively, were identified. Clonal expansion was seen in Susac syndrome CD8+ repertoires, peaking in CD8+ TEMRA cells and being greater in clinically active patients than in remitting ones. The study acknowledged that relatively few individuals were included in the TCR sequencing and HLA analysis.

The rearrangement combines TRBV4-2 with TRBJ1-5; TRBD1 is a weak D gene call, 5 bases matching. Material: CD8+ T cells from PBMCs. The receptor's source is a human donor with Susac syndrome. The CDR3 reads as follows: CASSQEWAGNQPQHF. In nucleotide form, the sequence is TGTGCCAGCAGCCAAGAATGGGCAGGGAATCAGCCCCAGCATTTT.